A single sample is the source of the 17 T cell receptor beta chains below, sequenced in a study of sequential checkpoint blockade in melanoma. Here immunoSEQ multiplex PCR was the method, and the copy in TCRdb shows in-frame clones only, minus some. In the table there are some 2,400 clones, approximately 25% of which are singletons. Specified treatment: randomized to nivolumab then ipilimumab (arm A) or the reverse (arm B). The sequencing here drew on tumor tissue (inferred from file names), taken from a patient given nivolumab and ipilimumab in sequence. Receptors originate from a human donor with melanoma.

This clone was counted only a few times. The chain uses TRBV4-1 and TRBJ1-4; tentative D call: TRBD1 (5 bases). Germline V gene lookup returns CDR1 MGHRA and CDR2 YSYEKL. V lost 3 bases, J lost 3 bases, and 8 bases lay in between. CDR3 length: 14 amino acids. The CDR3 spells CASSQSGANEKLFF. CDR3 in DNA: TGCGCCAGCAGCCAGTCGGGGGCTAATGAAAAACTGTTTTTT.

This clone is classed as medium-sized. The chain joins TRBV11-3 to TRBJ2-3; D possibly matches TRBD1 or TRBD2 (6 bases each). This CDR3 is built from 15 residues. The V end lost 2 bases, the J end lost 2 bases, and 11 bases lay between the germline ends. Germline values: CDR1 SGHNT, CDR2 YENEEA. Here the CDR3 reads CASSLYRGPTDTQYF. In nucleotides, the CDR3 is TGTGCCAGCAGCTTATACCGGGGGCCCACAGATACGCAGTATTTT. Complete variable domain (other parts from reference TRBV11-3 and TRBJ2-3): EAGVVQSPRYKIIEKKQPVAFWCNPISGHNTLYWYLQNLGQGPELLIRYENEEAVDDSQLPKDRFSAERLKGVDSTLKIQPAELGDSAVYLCASSLYRGPTDTQYFGPGTRLTVL.

The CDR3, as DNA: TGTGCCAGCAGCCCCCCGGAGACAGAAACCCGTAGGGGGGAAGCTTTCTTT. Its translation is CASSPPETETRRGEAFF. The chain joins TRBV9 to TRBJ1-1, with D maybe TRBD1 (6 bases). Trimming took 4 bases from V and 8 from J, leaving 27 bases between them. CDR1 is SGDLS, CDR2 YYNGEE, per germline. This CDR3 is built from 17 residues.

This clone is medium-sized within its sample. CDR3 DNA: TGTGCCAGCAGCCCCCTGGGGGGCACTGAAGCTTTCTTT. It yields the protein CASSPLGGTEAFF. The chain carries TRBV7-2 and TRBJ1-1; weak D call: TRBD1 (5 bases). CDR3 length: 13 amino acids. The germline V and J ends were trimmed by 5 bases and 4 bases, with 11 bases remaining between them. Germline V gene lookup returns CDR1 SGHTA and CDR2 FQGNSA.

This clone appeared a few times. V and J are TRBV11-3 and TRBJ2-7, with 10 bases identical to TRBD2. The CDR3 has 15 residues. Germline values: CDR1 SGHNT, CDR2 YENEEA. The trim removed 5 bases at V and 2 bases at J, leaving 6 bases unmatched. CDR3 residues: CASSLRSGGTYEQYF. The CDR3 nucleotides are TGTGCCAGCAGCCTCCGTAGCGGGGGGACCTACGAGCAGTACTTC.

The chain is built from TRBV15 and TRBJ2-2, with TRBD1 identical over 7 bases. The CDR3 totals 15 residues. The trim removed 3 bases at V and 4 bases at J, leaving 5 bases unmatched. In germline, CDR1 is LNHNV, CDR2 YYDKDF (reference sequence). The CDR3 region has the DNA TGTGCCACCAGCAGCGACAGGGCCGGCACCGGGGAGCTGTTTTTT. Translating it yields CATSSDRAGTGELFF. The full variable domain, rest sourced from reference TRBV15 and TRBJ2-2, is DAMVIQNPRYQVTQFGKPVTLSCSQTLNHNVMYWYQQKSSQAPKLLFHYYDKDFNNEADTPDNFQSRRPNTSFCFLDIRSPGLGDTAMYLCATSSDRAGTGELFFGEGSRLTVL.

This clone is labeled large. This sequence joins TRBV11-3 and TRBJ2-7, with TRBD2 as a possible D gene (6 bases). Germline V gene lookup returns CDR1 SGHNT and CDR2 YENEEA. Between the trimmed V and J ends, which lost 7 bases and 4 bases, there was a span of 17 bases. CDR3 size: 14 residues. Written as DNA, the CDR3 is TGTGCCAGCAACCTTGGAGCTAGCGCATACGAGCAGTACTTC. It specifies CASNLGASAYEQYF.

This clone is deemed medium-sized. The chain is built from TRBV11-3 and TRBJ2-5; 9 nucleotides line up with TRBD2. This CDR3 comprises 14 residues. V was clipped by 5 bases and J by 4 bases; unmatched bases: 5. The germline CDR1 and CDR2 sequences are SGHNT and YENEEA. The CDR3: CASSRGGAIETQYF. Here the CDR3 DNA reads TGTGCCAGCAGCCGCGGGGGGGCCATAGAGACCCAGTACTTC. Together with reference TRBV11-3 and TRBJ2-5, the CDR3 gives the full variable domain: EAGVVQSPRYKIIEKKQPVAFWCNPISGHNTLYWYLQNLGQGPELLIRYENEEAVDDSQLPKDRFSAERLKGVDSTLKIQPAELGDSAVYLCASSRGGAIETQYFGPGTRLLVL.

The chain recombines TRBV29-1 with TRBJ1-5; D remains unclear. Germline V lookup: CDR1 SQVTM, CDR2 ANQGSEA. The ends were cut back, 5 bases at V and 9 bases at J, with 20 bases in the middle. There are 14 residues in the CDR3. The CDR3, as DNA: TGCAGCGTTAAACAAGAGGACCACGCATCGCCCCAGCATTTT. This translates into CSVKQEDHASPQHF.

Relative to its sample, this clone is medium-sized (0.01 to 0.1%). The V gene is TRBV6-8, the J gene TRBJ2-5; TRBD2 matches 11 bases. This CDR3 has 14 amino acids. The trim removed 10 bases at V and 5 bases at J, leaving 9 bases unmatched. CDR1 and CDR2 (germline): MNHGY, SAAAGT. In DNA, the CDR3 is TGTGCCATCGGGTTAGCGGGGGGGCCGGAGACCCAGTACTTC. It yields the protein CAIGLAGGPETQYF.

The chain recombines TRBV28 with TRBJ2-5; 8 nucleotides match TRBD1. V lost 7 bases and J lost 7; bases outside the gene matches: 11. The V gene's germline CDR1 is MDHEN and CDR2 SYDVKM. The CDR3 extends over 14 amino acids. CDR3 nucleotides: TGTGCCAGCAAAGCCGCGACAGGGGCATGGACCCAGTACTTC. Translation: CASKAATGAWTQYF.

J is TRBJ1-1 and V is TRBV10-3, with a tentative D call TRBD1 (6 bases). Per germline, CDR1 ENHRY and CDR2 SYGVKD. The CDR3 sequence is 15 residues long. Deletions cut 2 bases from V and 6 bases from J, with 16 bases between. As DNA, the CDR3 is TGTGCCATCAGTGAGCTCGGGGGCGGAGGCCCTGAAGCTTTCTTT. Protein: CAISELGGGGPEAFF.

This clone ranks as medium-sized. CDR3 loop: CASSFRGANEKLFF. The CDR3, as DNA: TGTGCCAGCAGCTTCAGGGGAGCGAATGAAAAACTGTTTTTT. The genes are TRBV11-3 and TRBJ1-4, with D tentatively TRBD1 (6 bases). Trimming left V 3 bases short and J 5 bases short, with 10 bases between. The CDR3 is 14 residues long. The germline gives CDR1 SGHNT, CDR2 YENEEA. Full variable domain (rest looked up from reference TRBV11-3 and TRBJ1-4): EAGVVQSPRYKIIEKKQPVAFWCNPISGHNTLYWYLQNLGQGPELLIRYENEEAVDDSQLPKDRFSAERLKGVDSTLKIQPAELGDSAVYLCASSFRGANEKLFFGSGTQLSVL.

The count of this clone is one. The chain is built from TRBV19 and TRBJ1-3, with a possible D match to TRBD1 (6 bases). Per the germline V gene, CDR1 is LNHDA and CDR2 is SQIVND (reference sequence). V was pared by 1 base and J by 2 bases, with 15 bases between. CDR3 length equals 17 residues. CDR3 bases: TGTGCCAGTAGTATAGCGGCCCGGGGGGGCACTGGAAACACCATATATTTT. Translated: CASSIAARGGTGNTIYF.

The V call is TRBV29-1, the J call TRBJ1-5; 7 positions match TRBD1. The CDR3 is made up of 13 amino acids. After removal of 5 bases from V and 4 bases from J, the junction contained 5 bases not matched to a gene. Germline CDR1 and CDR2: SQVTM and ANQGSEA. The CDR3 reads CSVQGQKNQPQHF. DNA of the CDR3: TGCAGCGTTCAGGGACAGAAGAATCAGCCCCAGCATTTT.

The chain employs TRBV14 and TRBJ1-2; D not certain. The CDR3 contains 13 residues. Per germline, CDR1 SGHDN and CDR2 FVKESK. V lost 0 bases, J lost 8 bases, and 10 bases lay in between. CDR3 residues: CASSQELRGGYTF. The CDR3 nucleotides are TGTGCCAGCAGCCAAGAGTTGAGAGGAGGCTACACCTTC.

The chain employs TRBV6-7 and TRBJ1-1; 7 positions agree with TRBD1. TRBV6-7 has ORF status, its function being uncertain. This CDR3 region has 12 residues. V lost 4 bases and J lost 7; bases outside the gene matches: 3. DNA for the CDR3: TGTGCCAGCAGTTTAACAGGGGTTGAAGCTTTCTTT. Translation: CASSLTGVEAFF.